Below are 9 T cell receptor beta chains sequenced from a single sample in a study of blood T cell repertoires in COVID-19. Only in-frame clones appear in the TCRdb table, and some are missing; sequencing was by immunoSEQ multiplex PCR. The sample gives some 170,000 clones, around 85% of which show up once; roughly 8% is in the top ten. Sequenced material: peripheral blood. The receptors shown here come from a woman aged 60-75 years with acute or convalescent COVID-19.

This chain's CDR3 is CASSRDSNTEAFF. The CDR3 coding sequence is TGTGCCAGCAGCCGGGATTCGAACACTGAAGCTTTCTTT. This sequence joins TRBV7-3 and TRBJ1-1; D is unclear. Germline V gene data show CDR1 as SGHTA and CDR2 as FQGTGA. V dropped 5 bases and J dropped 1 base, with 8 bases sitting between them. The CDR3 length is 13 residues.

This clone was seen once. The chain has TRBV2 and TRBJ2-5, with 8 nucleotides matching TRBD1. Per the germline V gene, CDR1 is SNHLY and CDR2 is FYNNEI. The CDR3 totals 14 residues. The J segment lost 6 bases and the V segment lost 1 base, leaving 4 bases of the junction unmatched. The DNA for the CDR3 is TGTGCCAGCAGTGAAGAAGGACAGGGAAAGACCCAGTACTTC. Translation gives CASSEEGQGKTQYF.

The chain employs TRBV6-6 and TRBJ1-5, with TRBD1 as a possible D gene (6 bases). The germline V gene encodes CDR1 MNHNY and CDR2 SVGAGI (reference sequence). The CDR3 loop spans 15 amino acids. V dropped 7 bases and J dropped 0 bases, with 13 bases sitting between them. The CDR3 DNA is TGTGCCAGCATCCAACAGGGTCGTAGCAATCAGCCCCAGCATTTT. Encoded protein: CASIQQGRSNQPQHF.

The rearrangement uses TRBV29-1 and TRBJ1-2; 9 bases fit TRBD1. The CDR3 extends over 11 amino acids. From germline, CDR1 is SQVTM and CDR2 ANQGSEA. V gave up 7 bases and J gave up 8 bases; unmatched junction bases: 5. CDR3 amino acids: CSGDREGGYTF. The CDR3 DNA reads as TGCAGCGGGGACAGGGAGGGCGGCTACACCTTC.

J is TRBJ2-1 and V is TRBV7-3; 13 bases match TRBD2. The V segment lost 5 bases and the J segment 8 bases; nucleotides outside the gene matches: 9. The CDR3 is 16 residues long. Germline V CDR1 and CDR2: SGHTA, FQGTGA. In DNA, the CDR3 is TGTGCCAGCAGCCTCCGGACTAGCGGGAGTACACATGAGCAGTTCTTC. Protein: CASSLRTSGSTHEQFF.

The rearrangement joins TRBV23-1 to TRBJ2-7; TRBD1 agrees at 7 bases. TRBV23-1 is annotated as an ORF whose role is uncertain. Unmatched junction bases numbered 6, after V lost 3 bases and J lost 1 base. The CDR3 sequence is 15 residues long. CDR3 loop: CASSHSTGNSYEQYV. In DNA, the CDR3 is TGCGCCAGCAGTCATTCGACAGGGAATTCCTACGAGCAGTACGTC.

J is TRBJ2-5 and V is TRBV3-1 (or the pseudogene TRBV3-2); D may be TRBD2 (6 bases). Germline CDR1 reads LGHDT; CDR2 reads YNNKEL (reference sequence). CDR3 size: 15 residues. V was clipped by 5 bases and J by 4 bases, with 17 bases between them. The DNA for the CDR3 is TGTGCCAGCAGCTCCGGGACTCTTGCATCAGAGACCCAGTACTTC. As protein: CASSSGTLASETQYF.

This clone was seen more than once but under ten times. An end of the junction does not agree with germline; a read error may underlie this. The chain uses TRBV7-7 and TRBJ1-1; no reliable D call. CDR3 length: 13 residues. Per germline, CDR1 SSHAT and CDR2 FNYEAQ (reference sequence). The CDR3 here is CASSLHRNTEAFF. The CDR3, as DNA: TGTGCTAGCAGCTTACACAGGAACACTGAAGCTTTCTTT.

The chain recombines TRBV5-8 with TRBJ2-4, with D maybe TRBD2 (5 bases). Germline V gives CDR1 SGHTS, CDR2 YDEGEE. V lost 4 bases and J 9 bases, leaving 14 bases between the germline ends. The CDR3 consists of 13 residues. CDR3 sequence: CASSMGRRGIQYF. The CDR3 bases are TGTGCCAGCAGCATGGGCAGACGGGGCATTCAGTACTTC. The full variable domain, its missing parts supplied by reference TRBV5-8 and TRBJ2-4, is EAGVTQSPTHLIKTRGQQATLRCSPISGHTSVYWYQQALGLGLQFLLWYDEGEERNRGNFPPRFSGRQFPNYSSELNVNALELEDSALYLCASSMGRRGIQYFGAGTRLSVL.